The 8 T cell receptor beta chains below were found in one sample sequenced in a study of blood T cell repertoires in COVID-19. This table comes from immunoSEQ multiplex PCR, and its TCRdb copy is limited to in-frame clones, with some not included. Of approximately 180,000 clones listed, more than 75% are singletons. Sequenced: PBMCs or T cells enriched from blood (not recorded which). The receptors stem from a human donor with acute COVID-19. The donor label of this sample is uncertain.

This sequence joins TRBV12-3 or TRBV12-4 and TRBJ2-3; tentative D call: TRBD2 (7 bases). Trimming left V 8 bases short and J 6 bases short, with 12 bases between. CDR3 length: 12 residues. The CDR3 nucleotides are TGTGCCAGCGGGGGGGCTGAGGATACGCAGTATTTT. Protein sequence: CASGGAEDTQYF.

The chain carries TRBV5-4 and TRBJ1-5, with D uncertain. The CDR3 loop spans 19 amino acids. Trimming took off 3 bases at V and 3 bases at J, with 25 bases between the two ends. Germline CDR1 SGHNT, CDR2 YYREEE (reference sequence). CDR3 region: CASSSILSTGFWDNQPQHF. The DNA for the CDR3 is TGTGCCAGCAGCTCGATTCTTTCAACGGGGTTCTGGGACAATCAGCCCCAGCATTTT.

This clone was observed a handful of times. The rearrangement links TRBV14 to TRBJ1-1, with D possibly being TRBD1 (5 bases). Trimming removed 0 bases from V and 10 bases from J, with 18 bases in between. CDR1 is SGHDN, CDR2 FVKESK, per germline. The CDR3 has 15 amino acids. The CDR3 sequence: CASSQDGTGGGGAFF. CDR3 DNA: TGTGCCAGCAGCCAAGATGGTACGGGTGGGGGAGGAGCTTTCTTT.

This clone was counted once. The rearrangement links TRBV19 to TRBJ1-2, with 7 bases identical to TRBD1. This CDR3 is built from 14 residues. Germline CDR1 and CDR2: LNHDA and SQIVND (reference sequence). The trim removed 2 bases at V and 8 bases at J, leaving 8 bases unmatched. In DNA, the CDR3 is TGTGCCAGTAGTATAACTACAGGGGTCAAAGGCTACACCTTC. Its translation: CASSITTGVKGYTF.

CDR3 loop: CASSTLGQNSGNTIYF. The CDR3 DNA sequence: TGTGCCAGTAGTACCCTCGGACAGAACTCTGGAAACACCATATATTTT. V is TRBV19 and J is TRBJ1-3; D is possibly TRBD1 (6 bases). V lost 4 bases and J lost 0, with 13 bases in between. The CDR3 consists of 16 residues. The germline V gene encodes CDR1 LNHDA and CDR2 SQIVND (reference sequence).

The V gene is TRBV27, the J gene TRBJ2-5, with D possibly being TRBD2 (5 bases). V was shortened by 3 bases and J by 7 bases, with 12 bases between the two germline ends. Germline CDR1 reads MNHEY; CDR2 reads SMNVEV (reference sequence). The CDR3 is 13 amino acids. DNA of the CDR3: TGTGCCAGCAGTTTCGGGGTCGGAGGGACCCAGTACTTC. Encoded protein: CASSFGVGGTQYF.

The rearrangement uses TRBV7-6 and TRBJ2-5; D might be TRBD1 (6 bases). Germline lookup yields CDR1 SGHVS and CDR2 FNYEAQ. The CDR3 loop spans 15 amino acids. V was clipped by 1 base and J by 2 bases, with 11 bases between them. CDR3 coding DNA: TGTGCCAGCAGCTTAGAAGGACAGCATCAAGAGACCCAGTACTTC. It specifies CASSLEGQHQETQYF.

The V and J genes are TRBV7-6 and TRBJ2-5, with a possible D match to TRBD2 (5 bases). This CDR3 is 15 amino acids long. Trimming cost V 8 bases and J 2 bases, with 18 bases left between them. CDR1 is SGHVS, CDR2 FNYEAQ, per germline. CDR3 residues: CASVLGLAGQETQYF. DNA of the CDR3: TGTGCCAGCGTCCTAGGCCTAGCCGGACAAGAGACCCAGTACTTC.